This T cell receptor beta chain was sequenced in a study of Graves' ophthalmopathy and Graves' hyperthyroidism. Overall study findings and caveats: Detection in blood was also observed for most expanded thyroid clonotypes above 0.001 frequency.

Germline CDR1 and CDR2: SGHRS and YFSETQ. The CDR3 length is 12 residues. Trimming removed 3 bases from V and 6 bases from J, with 9 bases in between. Amplification of the TCR beta CDR3 regions used RNA transcripts (as template). HTBI-primed RT-PCR formed the first round, and a multiplex PCR formed the second. From the multiplex PCR reads, TCRdb called clonotypes with MiXCR, one entry per CDR3 protein. This table has hundreds of thousands of distinct CDR3 sequences, around 15% appearing once. Ophthalmopathy was moderately-to-severely active, CAS at least 3, NOSPECS at least 4, lasting under 3 months. This clonotype was picked up many times. What it binds is not known.

This TCR was recovered from a woman in her twenties or thirties with Graves' ophthalmopathy. The sample comprised blood. The chain carries TRBV5-1 and TRBJ1-1, with D tentatively TRBD1 (6 bases). CDR3 sequence (DNA): TGCGCCAGCAGCTACAGGGATTCTGAAGCTTTCTTT. The encoded protein is CASSYRDSEAFF.